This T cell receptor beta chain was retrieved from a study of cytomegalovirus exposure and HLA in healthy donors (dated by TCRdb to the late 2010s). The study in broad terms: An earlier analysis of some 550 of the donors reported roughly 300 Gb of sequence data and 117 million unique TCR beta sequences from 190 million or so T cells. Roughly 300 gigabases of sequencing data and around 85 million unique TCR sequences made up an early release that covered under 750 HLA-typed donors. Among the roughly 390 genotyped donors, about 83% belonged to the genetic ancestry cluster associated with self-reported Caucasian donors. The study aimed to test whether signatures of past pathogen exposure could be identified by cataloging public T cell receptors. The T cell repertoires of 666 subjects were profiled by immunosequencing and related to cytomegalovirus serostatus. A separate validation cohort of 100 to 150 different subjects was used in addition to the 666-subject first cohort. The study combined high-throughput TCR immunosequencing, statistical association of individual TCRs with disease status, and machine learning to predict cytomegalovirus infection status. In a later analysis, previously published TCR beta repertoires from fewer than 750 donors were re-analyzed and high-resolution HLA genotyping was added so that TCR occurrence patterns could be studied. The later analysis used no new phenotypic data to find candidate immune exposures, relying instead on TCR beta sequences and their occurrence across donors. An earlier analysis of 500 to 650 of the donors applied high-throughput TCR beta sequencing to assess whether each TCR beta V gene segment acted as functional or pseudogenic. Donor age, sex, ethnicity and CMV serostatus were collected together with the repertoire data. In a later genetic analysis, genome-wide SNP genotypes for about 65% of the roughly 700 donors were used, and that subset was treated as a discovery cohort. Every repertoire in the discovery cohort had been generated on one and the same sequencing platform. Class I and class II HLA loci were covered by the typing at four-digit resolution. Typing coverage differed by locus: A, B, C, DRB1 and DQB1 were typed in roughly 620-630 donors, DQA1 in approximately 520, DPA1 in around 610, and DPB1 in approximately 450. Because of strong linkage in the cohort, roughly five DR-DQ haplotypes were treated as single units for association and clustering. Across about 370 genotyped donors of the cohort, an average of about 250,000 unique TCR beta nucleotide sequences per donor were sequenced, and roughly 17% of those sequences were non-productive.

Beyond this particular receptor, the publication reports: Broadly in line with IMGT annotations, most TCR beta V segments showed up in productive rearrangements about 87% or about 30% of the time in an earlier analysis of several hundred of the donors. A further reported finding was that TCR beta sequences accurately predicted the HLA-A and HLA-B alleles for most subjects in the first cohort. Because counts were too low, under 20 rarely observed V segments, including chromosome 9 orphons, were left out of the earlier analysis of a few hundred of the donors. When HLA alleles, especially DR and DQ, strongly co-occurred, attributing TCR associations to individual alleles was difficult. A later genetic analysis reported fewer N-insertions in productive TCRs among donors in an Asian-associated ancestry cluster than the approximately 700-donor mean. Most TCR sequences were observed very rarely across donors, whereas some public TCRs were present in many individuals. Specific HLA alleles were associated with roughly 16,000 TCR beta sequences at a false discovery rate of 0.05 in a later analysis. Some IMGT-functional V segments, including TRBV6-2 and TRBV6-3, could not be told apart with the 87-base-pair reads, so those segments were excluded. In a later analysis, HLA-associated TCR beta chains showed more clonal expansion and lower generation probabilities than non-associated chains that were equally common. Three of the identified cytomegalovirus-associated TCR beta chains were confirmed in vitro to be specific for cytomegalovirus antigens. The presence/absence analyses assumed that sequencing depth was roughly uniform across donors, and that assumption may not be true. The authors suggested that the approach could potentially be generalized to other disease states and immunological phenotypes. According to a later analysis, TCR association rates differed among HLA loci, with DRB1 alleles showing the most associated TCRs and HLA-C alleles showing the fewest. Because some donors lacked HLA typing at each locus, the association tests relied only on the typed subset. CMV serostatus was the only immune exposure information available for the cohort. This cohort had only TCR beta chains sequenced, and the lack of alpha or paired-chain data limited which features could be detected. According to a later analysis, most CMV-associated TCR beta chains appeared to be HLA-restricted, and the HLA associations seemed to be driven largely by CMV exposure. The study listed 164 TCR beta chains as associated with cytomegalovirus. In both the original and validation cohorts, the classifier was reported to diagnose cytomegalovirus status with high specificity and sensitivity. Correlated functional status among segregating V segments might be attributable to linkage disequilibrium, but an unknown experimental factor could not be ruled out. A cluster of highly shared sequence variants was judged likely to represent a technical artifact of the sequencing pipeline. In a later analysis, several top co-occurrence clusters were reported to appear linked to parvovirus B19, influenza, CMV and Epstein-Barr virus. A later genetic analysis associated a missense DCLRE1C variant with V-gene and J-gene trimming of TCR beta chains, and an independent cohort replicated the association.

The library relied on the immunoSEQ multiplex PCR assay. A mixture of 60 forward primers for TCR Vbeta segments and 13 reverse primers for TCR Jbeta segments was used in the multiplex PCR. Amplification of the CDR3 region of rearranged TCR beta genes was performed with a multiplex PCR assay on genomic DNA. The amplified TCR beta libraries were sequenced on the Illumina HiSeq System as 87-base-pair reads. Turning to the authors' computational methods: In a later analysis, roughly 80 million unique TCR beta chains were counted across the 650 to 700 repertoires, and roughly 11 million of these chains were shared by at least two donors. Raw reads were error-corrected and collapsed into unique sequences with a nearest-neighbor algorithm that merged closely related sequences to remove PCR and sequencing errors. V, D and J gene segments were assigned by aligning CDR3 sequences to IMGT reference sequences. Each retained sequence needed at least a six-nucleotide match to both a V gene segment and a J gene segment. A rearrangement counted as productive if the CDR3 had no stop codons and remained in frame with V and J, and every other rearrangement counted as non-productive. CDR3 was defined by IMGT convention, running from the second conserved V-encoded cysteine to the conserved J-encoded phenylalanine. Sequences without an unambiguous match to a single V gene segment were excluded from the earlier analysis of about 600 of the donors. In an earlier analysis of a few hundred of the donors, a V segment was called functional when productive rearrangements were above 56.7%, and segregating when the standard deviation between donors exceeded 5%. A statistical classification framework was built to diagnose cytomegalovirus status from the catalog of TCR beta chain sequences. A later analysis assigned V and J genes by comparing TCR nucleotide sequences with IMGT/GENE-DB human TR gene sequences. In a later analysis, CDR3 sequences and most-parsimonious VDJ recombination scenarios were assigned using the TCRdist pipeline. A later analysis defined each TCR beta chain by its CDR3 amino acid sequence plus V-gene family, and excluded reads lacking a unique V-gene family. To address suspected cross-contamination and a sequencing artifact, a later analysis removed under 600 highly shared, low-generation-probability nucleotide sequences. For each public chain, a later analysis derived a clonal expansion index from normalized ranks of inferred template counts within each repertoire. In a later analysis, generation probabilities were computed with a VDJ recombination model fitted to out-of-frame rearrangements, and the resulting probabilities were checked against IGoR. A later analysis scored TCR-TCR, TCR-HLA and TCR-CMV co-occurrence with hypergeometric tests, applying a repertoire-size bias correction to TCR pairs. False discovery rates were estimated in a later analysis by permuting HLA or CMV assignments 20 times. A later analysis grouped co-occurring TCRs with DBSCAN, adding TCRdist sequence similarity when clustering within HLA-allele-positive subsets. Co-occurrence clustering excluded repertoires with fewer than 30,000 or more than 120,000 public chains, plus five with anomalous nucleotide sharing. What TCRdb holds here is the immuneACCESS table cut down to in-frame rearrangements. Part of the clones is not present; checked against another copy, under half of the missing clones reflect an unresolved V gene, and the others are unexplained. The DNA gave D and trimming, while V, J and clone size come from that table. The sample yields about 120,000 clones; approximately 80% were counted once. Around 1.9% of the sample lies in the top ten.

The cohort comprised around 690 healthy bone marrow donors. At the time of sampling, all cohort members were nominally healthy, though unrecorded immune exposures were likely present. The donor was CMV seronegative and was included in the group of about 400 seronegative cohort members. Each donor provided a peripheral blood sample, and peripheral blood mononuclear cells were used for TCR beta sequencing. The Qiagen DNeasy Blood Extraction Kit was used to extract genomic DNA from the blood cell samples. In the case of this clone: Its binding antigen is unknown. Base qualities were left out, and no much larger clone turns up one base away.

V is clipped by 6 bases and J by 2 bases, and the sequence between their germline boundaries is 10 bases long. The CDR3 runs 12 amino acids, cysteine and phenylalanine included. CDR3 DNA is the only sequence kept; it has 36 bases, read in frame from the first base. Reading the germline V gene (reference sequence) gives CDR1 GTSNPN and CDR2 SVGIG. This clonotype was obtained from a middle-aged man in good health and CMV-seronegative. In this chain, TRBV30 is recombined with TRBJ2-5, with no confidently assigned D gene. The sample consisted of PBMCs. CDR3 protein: CACDHRQETQYF. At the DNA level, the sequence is TGTGCCTGTGACCACAGACAAGAGACCCAGTACTTC.